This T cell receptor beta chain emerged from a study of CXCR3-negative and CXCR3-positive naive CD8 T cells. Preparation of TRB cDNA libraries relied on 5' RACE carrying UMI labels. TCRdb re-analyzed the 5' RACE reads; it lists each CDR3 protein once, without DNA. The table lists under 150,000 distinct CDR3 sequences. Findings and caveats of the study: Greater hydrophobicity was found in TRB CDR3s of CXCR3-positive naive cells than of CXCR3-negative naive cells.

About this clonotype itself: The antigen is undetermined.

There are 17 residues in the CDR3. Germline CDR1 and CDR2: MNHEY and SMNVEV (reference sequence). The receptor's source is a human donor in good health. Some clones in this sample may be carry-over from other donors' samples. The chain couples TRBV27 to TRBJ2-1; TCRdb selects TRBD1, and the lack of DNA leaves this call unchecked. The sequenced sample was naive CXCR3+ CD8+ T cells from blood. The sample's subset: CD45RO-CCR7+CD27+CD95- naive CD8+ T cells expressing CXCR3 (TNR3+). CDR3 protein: CASSTQLGIRSPNEQFF.